The following is a T cell receptor (beta chain) sequence with its context. This record comes from a study of blood T cell repertoires in COVID-19. The protocol was immunoSEQ multiplex PCR, while the TCRdb copy is restricted to in-frame clones and leaves out a portion. The data hold 150,000 to 200,000 clones, with roughly 87% observed a single time. Between the trimmed V and J ends, which lost 0 bases and 12 bases, there was a span of 20 bases. The CDR3 runs to 15 residues. CDR1 and CDR2 from the germline V gene are SGHAT and FQNNGV. The TCR comes from a man aged 60-69 years with active or convalescent COVID-19. The chain links TRBV11-2 to TRBJ1-1, with D possibly matching TRBD1 (5 bases). Sequencing input: peripheral blood. Here the CDR3 DNA reads TGTGCCAGCAGCTTAGATCGGGGGTTGGGGAGAACGACTTTCTTT. Translated: CASSLDRGLGRTTFF. The full variable domain, completed using reference TRBV11-2 and TRBJ1-1, is EAGVAQSPRYKIIEKRQSVAFWCNPISGHATLYWYQQILGQGPKLLIQFQNNGVVDDSQLPKDRFSAERLKGVDSTLKIQPAKLEDSAVYLCASSLDRGLGRTTFFGQGTRLTVV.